This T cell receptor (beta chain) is drawn from a study of T cells after yellow fever vaccination. Findings and caveats of the study: Abundant bulk-population clonotypes could contaminate the FACS-sorted repertoires.

The authors made TCR cDNA by 5'RACE template switching, adding a universal primer site and UMIs. TCRdb re-derived calls from the 5' RACE reads in MiXCR, one entry per CDR3 protein. The sample yields roughly 150,000 distinct CDR3 sequences, approximately 6.8% seen once. Germline-derived CDR1 and CDR2 are MDHEN and SYDVKM. This CDR3 is built from 11 residues. Deletions cut 6 bases from V and 4 bases from J, with 4 bases between. This clonotype was observed many times. The target antigen is unknown. This clonotype was obtained from a man younger than 35 who received the YFV17D yellow fever vaccine. The chain couples TRBV28 to TRBJ1-5, with D uncertain. The source material was CD4+ T cells sorted from PBMCs, sampled 5 to 6 days after the first yellow fever vaccination. CDR3 sequence reads: CASSANQPQHF. The CDR3 nucleotides are TGTGCCAGCAGCGCTAATCAGCCCCAGCATTTT.